These T cell receptor beta chains were read from a single sample in a study of PD-1 blockade in classical Hodgkin lymphoma. Only in-frame clones appear in the TCRdb table, and some are missing; sequencing was by immunoSEQ multiplex PCR. The sample records around 21,000 clones, 90% to 95% being singletons. The specimen sequenced was CD4+ T cells from blood. Receptor source: a human donor with classical Hodgkin lymphoma. Each CDR3 is given with its conserved first and last residue. Fields, in order: J gene, V gene, D gene, clone size, CDR3 protein, CDR3 DNA. The D gene is left open where the match is weak. Rows may omit the clone size; those that give it use once, few, many or a size class.

j_gene: TRBJ2-7
v_gene: TRBV29-1
d_gene: NA
abundance: NA
CDR3aa: CSVAGEQGDRYEQYF
CDR3nt: TGCAGCGTCGCGGGAGAACAGGGGGATAGGTACGAGCAGTACTTC

j_gene: TRBJ1-1
v_gene: TRBV6-1
d_gene: NA
abundance: NA
CDR3aa: CASRTMTLGNTEAFF
CDR3nt: TGTGCCAGCAGAACTATGACATTAGGGAACACTGAAGCTTTCTTT

j_gene: TRBJ1-5
v_gene: TRBV7-2
d_gene: NA
abundance: NA
CDR3aa: CASSFSGLRNQPQHF
CDR3nt: TGTGCCAGCAGCTTCAGCGGTCTGCGAAATCAGCCCCAGCATTTT

j_gene: TRBJ1-5
v_gene: TRBV5-6
d_gene: NA
abundance: NA
CDR3aa: CASSLGGFSNQPQHF
CDR3nt: TGTGCCAGCAGCTTGGGAGGGTTTAGCAATCAGCCCCAGCATTTT

j_gene: TRBJ1-5
v_gene: TRBV30
d_gene: NA
abundance: few
CDR3aa: CAWSVRVDQPQHF
CDR3nt: TGTGCCTGGAGTGTACGGGTTGATCAGCCCCAGCATTTT

j_gene: TRBJ1-2
v_gene: TRBV9
d_gene: TRBD1
abundance: NA
CDR3aa: CASSPHPDRTSGYTF
CDR3nt: TGTGCCAGCAGCCCCCATCCGGACAGGACCTCTGGCTACACCTTC

j_gene: TRBJ2-3
v_gene: TRBV4-1
d_gene: TRBD1
abundance: NA
CDR3aa: CASSQAGWDRRGDTQYF
CDR3nt: TGCGCCAGCAGCCAAGCTGGCTGGGACAGGCGTGGGGATACGCAGTATTTT

j_gene: TRBJ1-3
v_gene: TRBV15
d_gene: NA
abundance: NA
CDR3aa: CATSRANFITGNTIYF
CDR3nt: TGTGCCACCAGCAGAGCCAACTTTATTACAGGAAACACCATATATTTT

j_gene: TRBJ1-1
v_gene: TRBV6-6
d_gene: NA
abundance: NA
CDR3aa: CASSYRGAGTEAFF
CDR3nt: TGTGCCAGCAGTTACAGGGGAGCAGGCACTGAAGCTTTCTTT

j_gene: TRBJ1-4
v_gene: TRBV19
d_gene: NA
abundance: NA
CDR3aa: CASSTKGGGPANEKLFF
CDR3nt: TGTGCCAGTAGTACCAAAGGGGGGGGACCGGCTAATGAAAAACTGTTTTTT

j_gene: TRBJ2-7
v_gene: TRBV15
d_gene: TRBD2
abundance: once
CDR3aa: CATSRAGTSGYEQYF
CDR3nt: TGTGCCACCAGCAGAGCTGGGACTAGCGGCTACGAGCAGTACTTC

j_gene: TRBJ2-7
v_gene: TRBV29-1
d_gene: TRBD1
abundance: NA
CDR3aa: CSVVLPGGYEQYF
CDR3nt: TGCAGCGTTGTACTCCCAGGGGGCTACGAGCAGTACTTC

j_gene: TRBJ2-5
v_gene: TRBV7-9
d_gene: NA
abundance: NA
CDR3aa: CASSLLLGPAETQYF
CDR3nt: TGTGCCAGCAGCTTACTATTGGGACCCGCCGAGACCCAGTACTTC

j_gene: TRBJ2-7
v_gene: TRBV30
d_gene: NA
abundance: NA
CDR3aa: CAWIPLRVGPSGLEQYF
CDR3nt: TGTGCCTGGATCCCCCTCCGGGTGGGGCCCTCGGGTCTCGAGCAGTACTTC

j_gene: TRBJ2-1
v_gene: TRBV4-1
d_gene: NA
abundance: NA
CDR3aa: CASSRVFKDEQFF
CDR3nt: TGCGCCAGCAGCCGAGTCTTCAAGGATGAGCAGTTCTTC

j_gene: TRBJ2-5
v_gene: TRBV28
d_gene: NA
abundance: NA
CDR3aa: CASSYKQRGETQYF
CDR3nt: TGTGCCAGCAGTTATAAGCAGAGGGGAGAGACCCAGTACTTC

j_gene: TRBJ1-1
v_gene: TRBV28
d_gene: TRBD1
abundance: NA
CDR3aa: CASSSPWDRGSFF
CDR3nt: TGTGCCAGCAGTTCCCCCTGGGACAGGGGGTCTTTCTTT

j_gene: TRBJ1-4
v_gene: TRBV9
d_gene: NA
abundance: NA
CDR3aa: CASSERTENEKLFF
CDR3nt: TGTGCCAGCAGCGAACGGACGGAGAATGAAAAACTGTTTTTT

j_gene: TRBJ1-3
v_gene: TRBV7-2
d_gene: NA
abundance: NA
CDR3aa: CASSPRNRVPGNTIYF
CDR3nt: TGTGCCAGCAGCCCTCGAAACAGGGTCCCTGGAAACACCATATATTTT

j_gene: TRBJ1-4
v_gene: TRBV18
d_gene: TRBD1
abundance: NA
CDR3aa: CASSPDRVEKLFF
CDR3nt: TGTGCCAGCTCACCGGACAGGGTCGAAAAACTGTTTTTT

j_gene: TRBJ1-1
v_gene: TRBV11-3
d_gene: NA
abundance: NA
CDR3aa: CASSAHGTPATEAFF
CDR3nt: TGTGCCAGCAGCGCACACGGGACCCCGGCAACTGAAGCTTTCTTT

j_gene: TRBJ1-1
v_gene: TRBV7-9
d_gene: NA
abundance: NA
CDR3aa: CASNLFISTEAFF
CDR3nt: TGTGCCAGCAACTTATTTATTAGTACTGAAGCTTTCTTT

j_gene: TRBJ2-2
v_gene: TRBV11-3
d_gene: NA
abundance: once
CDR3aa: CASALGRGGELFF
CDR3nt: TGTGCCAGCGCCCTGGGCCGGGGCGGGGAGCTGTTTTTT

j_gene: TRBJ2-1
v_gene: TRBV7-6
d_gene: TRBD2
abundance: NA
CDR3aa: CASSPNRLAVLHEQFF
CDR3nt: TGTGCCAGCAGCCCTAACAGACTAGCGGTCTTACATGAGCAGTTCTTC

j_gene: TRBJ1-2
v_gene: TRBV15
d_gene: TRBD1
abundance: NA
CDR3aa: CATSRDVRQGVNYGYTF
CDR3nt: TGTGCCACCAGCAGAGATGTGAGGCAGGGGGTTAACTATGGCTACACCTTC

j_gene: TRBJ2-1
v_gene: TRBV5-4
d_gene: TRBD2
abundance: NA
CDR3aa: CASSYAGTSYGEQFF
CDR3nt: TGTGCCAGCAGCTACGCCGGGACTAGTTACGGGGAGCAGTTCTTC

j_gene: TRBJ1-5
v_gene: TRBV7-2
d_gene: NA
abundance: NA
CDR3aa: CASSLVAESNQPQHF
CDR3nt: TGTGCCAGCAGCTTAGTGGCGGAGAGCAATCAGCCCCAGCATTTT

j_gene: TRBJ2-1
v_gene: TRBV5-1
d_gene: TRBD2
abundance: NA
CDR3aa: CASRRASGGSDEQFF
CDR3nt: TGCGCCAGCAGGCGTGCTAGCGGGGGAAGCGATGAGCAGTTCTTC

j_gene: TRBJ2-5
v_gene: TRBV5-6
d_gene: TRBD2
abundance: NA
CDR3aa: CASSLSPLAGGETQYF
CDR3nt: TGTGCCAGCAGCTTGAGTCCCTTAGCGGGAGGCGAGACCCAGTACTTC

j_gene: TRBJ2-3
v_gene: TRBV4-2
d_gene: NA
abundance: NA
CDR3aa: CASSQARGSDTQYF
CDR3nt: TGTGCCAGCAGCCAGGCCCGGGGCTCAGATACGCAGTATTTT

j_gene: TRBJ2-7
v_gene: TRBV2
d_gene: NA
abundance: NA
CDR3aa: CASSWGHATTYEQYF
CDR3nt: TGTGCCAGCAGCTGGGGCCACGCAACAACCTACGAGCAGTACTTC

j_gene: TRBJ1-5
v_gene: TRBV4-1
d_gene: NA
abundance: NA
CDR3aa: CASSQILAGFLSNQPQHF
CDR3nt: TGCGCCAGCAGCCAAATTTTAGCCGGTTTTCTGAGCAATCAGCCCCAGCATTTT

j_gene: TRBJ2-1
v_gene: TRBV5-8
d_gene: NA
abundance: NA
CDR3aa: CASPNPPGTSSYNEQFF
CDR3nt: TGTGCCAGCCCAAACCCGCCCGGGACATCATCCTACAATGAGCAGTTCTTC

j_gene: TRBJ1-5
v_gene: TRBV25-1
d_gene: NA
abundance: once
CDR3aa: CASSNGGRGCNQPQHF
CDR3nt: TGTGCCAGCAGTAATGGAGGAAGGGGATGCAATCAGCCCCAGCATTTT

j_gene: TRBJ1-3
v_gene: TRBV4-3
d_gene: NA
abundance: NA
CDR3aa: CASSQEGRGENTIYF
CDR3nt: TGCGCCAGCAGCCAAGAGGGCAGGGGTGAAAACACCATATATTTT

j_gene: TRBJ2-7
v_gene: TRBV28
d_gene: NA
abundance: once
CDR3aa: CAISTAIPYEQYF
CDR3nt: TGTGCCATCTCGACGGCGATCCCGTACGAGCAGTACTTC

j_gene: TRBJ2-1
v_gene: TRBV6-5
d_gene: TRBD1
abundance: NA
CDR3aa: CASSSQGAIYNEQFF
CDR3nt: TGTGCCAGCAGCTCACAGGGGGCAATCTACAATGAGCAGTTCTTC

j_gene: TRBJ2-7
v_gene: TRBV6-1
d_gene: NA
abundance: NA
CDR3aa: CASSVSRGDEQYF
CDR3nt: TGTGCCAGCAGTGTATCTCGGGGAGACGAGCAGTACTTC

j_gene: TRBJ1-5
v_gene: TRBV6-1
d_gene: NA
abundance: NA
CDR3aa: CASSDWGRGRNQPQHF
CDR3nt: TGTGCCAGCAGTGACTGGGGCAGGGGTCGCAATCAGCCCCAGCATTTT

j_gene: TRBJ1-3
v_gene: TRBV9
d_gene: NA
abundance: NA
CDR3aa: CASSDQVSGNTIYF
CDR3nt: TGTGCCAGCAGCGACCAGGTCTCTGGAAACACCATATATTTT

j_gene: TRBJ2-3
v_gene: TRBV5-5
d_gene: TRBD2
abundance: NA
CDR3aa: CASSLGLAGVIDTQYF
CDR3nt: TGTGCCAGCAGCTTGGGCCTAGCGGGAGTTATAGATACGCAGTATTTT

j_gene: TRBJ2-5
v_gene: TRBV30
d_gene: TRBD2
abundance: NA
CDR3aa: CAWSVLTRGLADVSETQYF
CDR3nt: TGTGCCTGGAGTGTATTAACTAGGGGACTAGCGGACGTGTCAGAGACCCAGTACTTC

j_gene: TRBJ2-1
v_gene: TRBV18
d_gene: NA
abundance: NA
CDR3aa: CASSPLPGGMRQWNNEQFF
CDR3nt: TGTGCCAGCTCACCCCTACCCGGGGGCATGAGGCAATGGAACAATGAGCAGTTCTTC

j_gene: TRBJ1-1
v_gene: TRBV4-2
d_gene: TRBD1
abundance: NA
CDR3aa: CASSQDPGQGMSEAFF
CDR3nt: TGTGCCAGCAGCCAAGATCCGGGACAGGGGATGTCTGAAGCTTTCTTT

j_gene: TRBJ2-7
v_gene: TRBV28
d_gene: NA
abundance: NA
CDR3aa: CASSLAPYEQYF
CDR3nt: TGTGCCAGCAGTTTAGCTCCCTACGAGCAGTACTTC

j_gene: TRBJ2-7
v_gene: TRBV30
d_gene: TRBD2
abundance: NA
CDR3aa: CAWSFGGSGGPFEQYF
CDR3nt: TGTGCCTGGAGTTTTGGGGGGTCGGGAGGGCCGTTCGAGCAGTACTTC

j_gene: TRBJ2-5
v_gene: TRBV29-1
d_gene: NA
abundance: NA
CDR3aa: CSFTLLPFQETQYF
CDR3nt: TGCAGCTTCACCTTACTGCCCTTCCAAGAGACCCAGTACTTC

j_gene: TRBJ2-6
v_gene: TRBV2
d_gene: NA
abundance: NA
CDR3aa: CASSVGSSGANVLTF
CDR3nt: TGTGCCAGCAGTGTAGGGTCTTCTGGGGCCAACGTCCTGACTTTC

j_gene: TRBJ2-7
v_gene: TRBV5-1
d_gene: NA
abundance: NA
CDR3aa: CASSRQVEVSYEQYF
CDR3nt: TGCGCCAGCAGCCGACAGGTTGAGGTCTCCTACGAGCAGTACTTC

j_gene: TRBJ2-1
v_gene: TRBV5-6
d_gene: NA
abundance: NA
CDR3aa: CASSRGLSSYNEQFF
CDR3nt: TGTGCCAGCAGCCGGGGCCTGAGCTCCTACAATGAGCAGTTCTTC

j_gene: TRBJ2-5
v_gene: TRBV11-2
d_gene: NA
abundance: NA
CDR3aa: CASSLAAQQETQYF
CDR3nt: TGTGCCAGCAGCTTAGCCGCACAGCAAGAGACCCAGTACTTC

j_gene: TRBJ2-7
v_gene: TRBV5-1
d_gene: TRBD1
abundance: few
CDR3aa: CASSPGQGATYEQYF
CDR3nt: TGCGCCAGCAGCCCCGGACAGGGCGCTACCTACGAGCAGTACTTC

j_gene: TRBJ1-6
v_gene: TRBV7-6
d_gene: NA
abundance: NA
CDR3aa: CASSLEGSYNSPLHF
CDR3nt: TGTGCCAGCAGCTTAGAAGGGTCCTATAATTCACCCCTCCACTTT

j_gene: TRBJ2-7
v_gene: TRBV5-4
d_gene: NA
abundance: NA
CDR3aa: CASSWDGTPLGEQYF
CDR3nt: TGTGCCAGCAGCTGGGACGGGACTCCATTGGGGGAGCAGTACTTC